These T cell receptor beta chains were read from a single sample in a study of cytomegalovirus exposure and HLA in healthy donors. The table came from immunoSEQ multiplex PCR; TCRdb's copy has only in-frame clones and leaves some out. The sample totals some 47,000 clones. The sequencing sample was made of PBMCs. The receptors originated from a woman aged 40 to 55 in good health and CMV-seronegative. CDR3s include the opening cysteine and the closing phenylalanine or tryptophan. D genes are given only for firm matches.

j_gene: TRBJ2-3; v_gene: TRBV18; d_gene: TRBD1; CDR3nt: TGTGCCAGCTCACCACCGACAGGGGGCACAGATACGCAGTATTTT; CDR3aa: CASSPPTGGTDTQYF
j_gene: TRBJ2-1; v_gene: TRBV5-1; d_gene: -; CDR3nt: TGCGCCAGCAACCCAGACTCATCCAGGGCCGACAATGAGCAGTTCTTC; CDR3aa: CASNPDSSRADNEQFF
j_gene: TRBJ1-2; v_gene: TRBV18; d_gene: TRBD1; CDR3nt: TGTGCCAGCTCACCAGAGACAGGGGGCGGTGGCTACACCTTC; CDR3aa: CASSPETGGGGYTF
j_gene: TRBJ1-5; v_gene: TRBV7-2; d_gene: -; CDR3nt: TGTGCCAGCAGCCCAGCCGGGACTCCCTCTTATAGCAATCAGCCCCAGCATTTT; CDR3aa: CASSPAGTPSYSNQPQHF
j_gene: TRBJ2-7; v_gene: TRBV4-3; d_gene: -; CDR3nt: TGCGCCAGCAGCCAAGATCAGGGTTCGGGCTCCTACGAGCAGTACTTC; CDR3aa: CASSQDQGSGSYEQYF
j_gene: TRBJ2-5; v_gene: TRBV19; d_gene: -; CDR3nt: TGTGCCAGTAGTCTAGGGGGGAGGTTGGAGACCCAGTACTTC; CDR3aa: CASSLGGRLETQYF
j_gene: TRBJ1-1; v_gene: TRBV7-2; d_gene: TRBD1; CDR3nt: TGTGCCAGCAGCTCCTTCGGCAGGGGGGTTGAAGCTTTCTTT; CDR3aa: CASSSFGRGVEAFF
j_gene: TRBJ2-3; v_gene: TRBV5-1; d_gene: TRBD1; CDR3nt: TGCGCCAGCAGAGGGACAGGGGGCACAGATACGCAGTATTTT; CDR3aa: CASRGTGGTDTQYF
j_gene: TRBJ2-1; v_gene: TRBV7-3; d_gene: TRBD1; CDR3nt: TGTGCCAGCAGCTTACTGGGACAGGGGATGGTCAATGAGCAGTTCTTC; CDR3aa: CASSLLGQGMVNEQFF
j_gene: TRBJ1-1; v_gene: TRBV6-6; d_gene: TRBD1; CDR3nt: TGTGCCAACCGGGACAGGGCGAACACTGAAGCTTTCTTT; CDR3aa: CANRDRANTEAFF
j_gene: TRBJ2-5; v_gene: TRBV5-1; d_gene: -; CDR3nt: TGCGCCAGCAGCTTGGACAAAGAGACCCAGTACTTC; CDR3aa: CASSLDKETQYF
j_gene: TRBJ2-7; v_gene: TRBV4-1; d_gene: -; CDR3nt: TGCGCCAGCAGCCCCCTCTTTCGCTCCTACGAGCAGTACTTC; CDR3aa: CASSPLFRSYEQYF
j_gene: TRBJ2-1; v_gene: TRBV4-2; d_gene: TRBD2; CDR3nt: TGTGCCAGCAGCCAAGGGACTAGCGGGGGGAACAATGAGCAGTTCTTC; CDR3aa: CASSQGTSGGNNEQFF
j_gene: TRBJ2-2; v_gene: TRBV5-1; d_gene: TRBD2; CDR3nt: TGCGCCAGCAGCCCGGGACTAGCGGGAGCCGGGGAGCTGTTTTTT; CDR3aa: CASSPGLAGAGELFF
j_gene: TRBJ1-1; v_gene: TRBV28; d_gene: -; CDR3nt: TGTGCCAGCAGTTTACTCGGACCCCGGGGGACTGAAGCTTTCTTT; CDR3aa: CASSLLGPRGTEAFF
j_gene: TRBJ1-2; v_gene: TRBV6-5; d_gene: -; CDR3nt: TGTGCCAGCAGCCCAGCTGGACAAGACTATGGCTACACCTTC; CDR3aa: CASSPAGQDYGYTF
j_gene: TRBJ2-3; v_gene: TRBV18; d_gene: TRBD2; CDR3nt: TGTGCCAGCTCACCGACTAGCGGGGGTCATACGCAGTATTTT; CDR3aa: CASSPTSGGHTQYF
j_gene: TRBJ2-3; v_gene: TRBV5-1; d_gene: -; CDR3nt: TGCGCCAGCAGCTTGGGGAACATCGGGGATACGCAGTATTTT; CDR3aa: CASSLGNIGDTQYF